These T cell receptor beta chains were read from a single sample in a study of T cells in Graves' hyperthyroidism and ophthalmopathy. MiXCR was run by TCRdb on the multiplex PCR reads, yielding one entry per CDR3 protein. In the table there are fewer than 110,000 distinct CDR3 sequences, approximately 50% of which are singletons. Sequenced material: blood. The receptors were sampled from a man aged 40-50 years with Graves' hyperthyroidism. The CDR3 runs from the conserved cysteine through the conserved F or W. A D gene is named only where the DNA matches it firmly. Some rows have no size entry. The others give once, few or many, or a class for an expanded clone.

v_gene: TRBV5-5
d_gene: NA
abundance: many
j_gene: TRBJ2-1
CDR3nt: TGTGCCAGCAGCTTGGACCTAGTTTCTGAGCAGTTCTTC
CDR3aa: CASSLDLVSEQFF

v_gene: TRBV20-1
d_gene: NA
abundance: once
j_gene: TRBJ2-7
CDR3nt: TGCAGTGCTAGTCAGGGGCGTTACGAGCAGTACTTC
CDR3aa: CSASQGRYEQYF

v_gene: TRBV3-1
d_gene: NA
abundance: once
j_gene: TRBJ2-2
CDR3nt: TGTGCCAGCAGCCACACCCAGCGGTATGCCAGCCCCGGGGAGCTGTTTTTT
CDR3aa: CASSHTQRYASPGELFF

v_gene: TRBV20-1
d_gene: TRBD2
abundance: many
j_gene: TRBJ2-1
CDR3nt: TGCAGTGCTAGACCCGGGACTAGCGGGTACAATGAGCAGTTCTTC
CDR3aa: CSARPGTSGYNEQFF

v_gene: TRBV20-1
d_gene: NA
abundance: NA
j_gene: TRBJ2-1
CDR3nt: TGCAGAGCAGATCCGGGGAATGAGCAGTTCTTC
CDR3aa: CRADPGNEQFF

v_gene: TRBV4-2
d_gene: NA
abundance: many
j_gene: TRBJ1-2
CDR3nt: TGTGCCAGCAGCCAAGAGGTAGGGCAAGCTAACTATGGCTACACCTTC
CDR3aa: CASSQEVGQANYGYTF

v_gene: TRBV19
d_gene: NA
abundance: NA
j_gene: TRBJ2-1
CDR3nt: TGTGCCAGTAGTAGATCGGGGAATGAGCAGTTCTTC
CDR3aa: CASSRSGNEQFF

v_gene: TRBV7-6
d_gene: NA
abundance: many
j_gene: TRBJ1-1
CDR3nt: TGTGCCAGCAGCGCACAGGCCTCGAACACTGAAGCTTTCTTT
CDR3aa: CASSAQASNTEAFF

v_gene: TRBV15
d_gene: NA
abundance: NA
j_gene: TRBJ2-7
CDR3nt: TGTGCCACCAGCAGCCTAAACCGGGACATTCTCTACGAGCAGTACTTC
CDR3aa: CATSSLNRDILYEQYF

v_gene: TRBV15
d_gene: TRBD2
abundance: NA
j_gene: TRBJ2-5
CDR3nt: TGTGCCACCCGAGGGAGGGCCCGAGAGACTCAGTACTTC
CDR3aa: CATRGRARETQYF

v_gene: TRBV4-2
d_gene: NA
abundance: many
j_gene: TRBJ2-1
CDR3nt: TGTGCCAGCCGGATAGACAGTAGCTCCTACAATGAGCAGTTCTTC
CDR3aa: CASRIDSSSYNEQFF

v_gene: TRBV5-1
d_gene: NA
abundance: many
j_gene: TRBJ2-5
CDR3nt: TGCGCCAGCAGCTTGAACAGGGAGGTCGAGACCCAGTACTTC
CDR3aa: CASSLNREVETQYF

v_gene: TRBV24-1
d_gene: TRBD1
abundance: once
j_gene: TRBJ1-1
CDR3nt: TGTGCCACCAGTGACAGGGACAGGGTCAGAGCTTTCTTT
CDR3aa: CATSDRDRVRAFF

v_gene: TRBV6-2/TRBV6-3
d_gene: NA
abundance: many
j_gene: TRBJ2-5
CDR3nt: TGTGCCAGCAGTCCCTCACTAGGGGCGGCTGAGACCCAGTACTTC
CDR3aa: CASSPSLGAAETQYF